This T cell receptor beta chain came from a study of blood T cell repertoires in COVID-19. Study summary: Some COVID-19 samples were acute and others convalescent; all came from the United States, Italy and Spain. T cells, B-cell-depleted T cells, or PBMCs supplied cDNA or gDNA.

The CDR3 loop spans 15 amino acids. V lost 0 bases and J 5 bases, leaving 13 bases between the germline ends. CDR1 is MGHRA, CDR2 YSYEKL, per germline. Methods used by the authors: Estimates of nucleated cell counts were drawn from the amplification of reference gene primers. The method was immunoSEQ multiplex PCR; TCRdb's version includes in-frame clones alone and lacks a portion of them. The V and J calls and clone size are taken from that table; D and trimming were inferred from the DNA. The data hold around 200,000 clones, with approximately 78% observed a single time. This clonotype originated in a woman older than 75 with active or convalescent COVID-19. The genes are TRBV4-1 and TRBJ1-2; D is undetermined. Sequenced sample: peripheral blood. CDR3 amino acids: CASSQDVNSWYGYTF. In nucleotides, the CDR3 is TGCGCCAGCAGCCAAGATGTTAACAGTTGGTATGGCTACACCTTC.